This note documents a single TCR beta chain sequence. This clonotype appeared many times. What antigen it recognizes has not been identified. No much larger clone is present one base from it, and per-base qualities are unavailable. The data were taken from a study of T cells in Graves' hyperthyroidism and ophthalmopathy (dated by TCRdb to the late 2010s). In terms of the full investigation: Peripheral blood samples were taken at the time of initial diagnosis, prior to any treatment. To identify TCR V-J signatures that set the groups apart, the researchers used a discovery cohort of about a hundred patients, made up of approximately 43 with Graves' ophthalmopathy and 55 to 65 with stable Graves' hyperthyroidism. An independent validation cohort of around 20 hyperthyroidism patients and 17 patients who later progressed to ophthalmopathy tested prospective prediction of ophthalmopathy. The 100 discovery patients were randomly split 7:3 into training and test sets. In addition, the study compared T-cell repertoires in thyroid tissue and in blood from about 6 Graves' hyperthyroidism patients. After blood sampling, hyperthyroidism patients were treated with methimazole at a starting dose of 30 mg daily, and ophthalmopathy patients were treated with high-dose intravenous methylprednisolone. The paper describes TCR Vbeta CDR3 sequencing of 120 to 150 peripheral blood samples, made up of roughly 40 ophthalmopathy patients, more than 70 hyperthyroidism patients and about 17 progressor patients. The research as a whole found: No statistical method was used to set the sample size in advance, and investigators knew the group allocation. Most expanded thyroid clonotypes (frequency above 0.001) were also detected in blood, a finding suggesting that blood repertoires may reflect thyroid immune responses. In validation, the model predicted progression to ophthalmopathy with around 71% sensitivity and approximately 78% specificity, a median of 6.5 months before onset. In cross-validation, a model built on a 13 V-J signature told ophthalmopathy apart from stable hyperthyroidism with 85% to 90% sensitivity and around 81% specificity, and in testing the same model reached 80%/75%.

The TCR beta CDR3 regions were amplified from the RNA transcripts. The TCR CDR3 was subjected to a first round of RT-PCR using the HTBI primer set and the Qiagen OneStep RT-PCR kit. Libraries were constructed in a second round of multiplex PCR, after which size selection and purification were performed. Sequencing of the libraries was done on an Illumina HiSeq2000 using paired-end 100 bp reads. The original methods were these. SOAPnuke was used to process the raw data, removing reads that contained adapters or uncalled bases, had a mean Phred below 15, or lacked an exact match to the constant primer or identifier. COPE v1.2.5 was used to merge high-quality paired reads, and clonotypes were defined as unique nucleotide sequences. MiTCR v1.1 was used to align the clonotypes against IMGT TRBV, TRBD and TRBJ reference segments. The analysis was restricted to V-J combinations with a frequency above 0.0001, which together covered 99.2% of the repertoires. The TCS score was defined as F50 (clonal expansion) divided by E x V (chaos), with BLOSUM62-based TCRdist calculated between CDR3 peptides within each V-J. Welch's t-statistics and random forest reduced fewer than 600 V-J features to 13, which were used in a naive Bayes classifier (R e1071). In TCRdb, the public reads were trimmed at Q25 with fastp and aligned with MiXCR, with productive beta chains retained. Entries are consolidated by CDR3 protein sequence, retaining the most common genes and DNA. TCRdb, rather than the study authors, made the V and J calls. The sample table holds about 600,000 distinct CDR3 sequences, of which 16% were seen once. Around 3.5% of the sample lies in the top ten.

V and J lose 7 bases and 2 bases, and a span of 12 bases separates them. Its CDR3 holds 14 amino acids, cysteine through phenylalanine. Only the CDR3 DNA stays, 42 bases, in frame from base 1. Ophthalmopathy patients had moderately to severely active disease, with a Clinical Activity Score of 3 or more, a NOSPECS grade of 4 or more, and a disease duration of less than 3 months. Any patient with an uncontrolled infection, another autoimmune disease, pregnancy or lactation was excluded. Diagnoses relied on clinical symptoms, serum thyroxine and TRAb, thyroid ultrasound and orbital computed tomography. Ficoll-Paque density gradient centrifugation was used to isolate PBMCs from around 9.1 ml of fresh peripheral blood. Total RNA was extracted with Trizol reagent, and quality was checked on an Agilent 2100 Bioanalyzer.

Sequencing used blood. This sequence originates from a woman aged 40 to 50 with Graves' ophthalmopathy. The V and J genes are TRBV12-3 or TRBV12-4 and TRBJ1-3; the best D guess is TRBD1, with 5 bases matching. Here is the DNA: TGTGCCAGCACCTTACAGGCTGCTGGAAACACCATATATTTT. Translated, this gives CASTLQAAGNTIYF.